These T cell receptor beta chains were read from a single sample in a study of T-cell reconstitution after alpha-beta-depleted transplantation in children. TCRdb itself ran the PCR reads through MiXCR, one entry per CDR3 protein. The table lists 440,000 or so distinct CDR3 sequences, about a tenth of them singletons, with 4.5% to 6.5% in the top ten. This specimen consisted of PBMCs from the stem cell graft donor, obtained from the stem cell graft. These receptors were obtained from a human donor who donated a stem cell graft to a child with acute myeloid leukemia. Both conserved end residues are part of each CDR3.

v_call: TRBV9; j_call: TRBJ1-6; cdr3_aa: CASRRGEGGALHF
v_call: TRBV29-1; j_call: TRBJ1-4; cdr3_aa: CSVEMDRGRSEKLFF
v_call: TRBV20-1; j_call: TRBJ2-7; cdr3_aa: CTAIKQGASYEQYF
v_call: TRBV4-1; j_call: TRBJ1-1; cdr3_aa: CASSLTVNTEAFF
v_call: TRBV20-1; j_call: TRBJ1-5; cdr3_aa: CSAGNRVWSRNQPQHF
v_call: TRBV6-1; j_call: TRBJ1-1; cdr3_aa: CASSERGRAEAFF
v_call: TRBV20-1; j_call: TRBJ2-3; cdr3_aa: CSARSWADTQYF
v_call: TRBV18; j_call: TRBJ2-1; cdr3_aa: CASSPPGRGTYNEQFF
v_call: TRBV20-1; j_call: TRBJ1-1; cdr3_aa: CSASPGPTDEAFF
v_call: TRBV7-9; j_call: TRBJ1-1; cdr3_aa: CASGGELYTEAFF
v_call: TRBV5-1; j_call: TRBJ2-7; cdr3_aa: CASSDPPHRLAGGLHYEQYF
v_call: TRBV27; j_call: TRBJ2-1; cdr3_aa: CASSFTGVSSGFRNEQFF
v_call: TRBV20-1; j_call: TRBJ1-1; cdr3_aa: CSAIRQPNTEAFF
v_call: TRBV5-1; j_call: TRBJ2-1; cdr3_aa: CASSSPLGTGSKFADEQFF
v_call: TRBV5-1; j_call: TRBJ2-1; cdr3_aa: CASSLALDNEQFF
v_call: TRBV9; j_call: TRBJ2-2; cdr3_aa: CASRKFQGTTGELFF
v_call: TRBV20-1; j_call: TRBJ2-3; cdr3_aa: CSATWAGGTDTQYF
v_call: TRBV12-3/TRBV12-4; j_call: TRBJ2-3; cdr3_aa: CASSRGSGADTQYF
v_call: TRBV6-2/TRBV6-3; j_call: TRBJ2-3; cdr3_aa: CASRIQRGPRTDTQYF